A single TCR beta chain is shown here with its context. What it binds is unknown. The data originate from a study of regulatory T cells in long-lasting Graves disease. Findings and caveats of the study: Persistent disease preferred TRBV28, TRBJ1-2 and TRBJ2-5.

Both iRepertoire HTBI primers and Arm-PCR of CDR3 regions were used to build the TCR beta libraries. Each CDR3 protein is one row after TCRdb ran MiXCR on the multiplex PCR reads. The sample gives 500,000 to 700,000 distinct CDR3 sequences, about 30% of which show up once; under 55% is in the top ten. The CDR3 runs to 13 residues. Trimming took 2 bases from V and 0 from J, leaving 7 bases between them. Germline-derived CDR1 and CDR2 are GTSNPN and SVGIG (reference sequence). Time point of the sample: persistent/refractory GD, antithyroid drugs over 5 years with positive TRAb. PBMC-extracted RNA yielded the TCR library. A peripheral blood sample, around 8.6 milliliters in volume, was drawn into EDTA tubes.

The chain carries TRBV30 and TRBJ1-1; the D is unclear. The source was peripheral blood mononuclear cells (PBMCs), collected when the disease was refractory, from a patient treated with antithyroid drugs. This clonotype was sampled from a female donor with Graves disease. CDR3 bases: TGTGCCTGGAGTCCCCAAATGAACACTGAAGCTTTCTTT. Protein product: CAWSPQMNTEAFF.